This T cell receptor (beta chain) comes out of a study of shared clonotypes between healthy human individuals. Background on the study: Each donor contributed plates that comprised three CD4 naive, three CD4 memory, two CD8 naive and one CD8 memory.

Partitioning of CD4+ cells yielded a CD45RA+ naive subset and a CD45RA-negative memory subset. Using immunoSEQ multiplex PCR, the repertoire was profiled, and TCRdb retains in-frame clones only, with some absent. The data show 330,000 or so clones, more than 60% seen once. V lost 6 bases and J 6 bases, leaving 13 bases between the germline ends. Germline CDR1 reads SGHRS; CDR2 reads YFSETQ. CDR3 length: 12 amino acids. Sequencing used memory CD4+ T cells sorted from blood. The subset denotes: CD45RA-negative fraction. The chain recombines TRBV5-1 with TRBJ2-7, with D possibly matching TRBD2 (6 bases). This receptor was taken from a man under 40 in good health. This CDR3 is CASKGLAVEQYF. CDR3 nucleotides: TGCGCCAGCAAAGGTTTAGCGGTCGAGCAGTACTTC.